This T cell receptor (beta chain) was found in a study of post-analysis software for immune sequencing data. The study's findings and limits: Roughly 5 TRBV segments (TRBV5-6, TRBV5-1 and TRBV20-1 among them) occurred more frequently in patients than in controls.

Unique molecular identifiers were present in the TCR beta cDNA libraries. TCRdb redid the calling of the PCR reads with MiXCR, one entry per CDR3 protein. The table includes roughly 410,000 distinct CDR3 sequences, less than 35% detected once. This clonotype was recorded a few times. What it binds is unknown. A read error may account for a junction end that differs from germline. The germline gives CDR1 SSHAT, CDR2 FNYEAQ (reference sequence). The CDR3 extends over 14 amino acids. Sequencing input: blood. V and J are TRBV7-7 and TRBJ2-7, with D unclear. The receptor was isolated from a girl aged 10 to 17 with multiple sclerosis. The CDR3 region has the DNA TGTGCTAGCAGCTTATGGGTACAGCTCTACGAGCAGTACTTC. Its protein is CASSLWVQLYEQYF.